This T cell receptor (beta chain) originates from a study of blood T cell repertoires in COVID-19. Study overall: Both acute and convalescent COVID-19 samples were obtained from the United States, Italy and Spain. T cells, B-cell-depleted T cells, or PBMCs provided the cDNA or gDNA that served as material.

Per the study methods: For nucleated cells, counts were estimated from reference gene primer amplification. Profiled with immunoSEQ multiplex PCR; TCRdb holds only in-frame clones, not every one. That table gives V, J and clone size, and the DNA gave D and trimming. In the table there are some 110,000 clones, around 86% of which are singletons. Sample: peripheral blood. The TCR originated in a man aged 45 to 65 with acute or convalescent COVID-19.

The CDR3 sequence is CASSLTSGRNEQYF. DNA of the CDR3: TGCGCCAGCAGCCTTACTAGCGGGAGGAACGAGCAGTACTTC. The chain is built from TRBV5-1 and TRBJ2-7; 12 bases map to TRBD2. CDR3 length: 14 amino acids. The V and J ends lost 4 bases and 5 bases, in that order; junction bases with no gene match: 4. Germline loops: CDR1 SGHRS, CDR2 YFSETQ. Full variable domain (missing parts from reference TRBV5-1 and TRBJ2-7): KAGVTQTPRYLIKTRGQQVTLSCSPISGHRSVSWYQQTPGQGLQFLFEYFSETQRNKGNFPGRFSGRQFSNSRSEMNVSTLELGDSALYLCASSLTSGRNEQYFGPGTRLTVT.